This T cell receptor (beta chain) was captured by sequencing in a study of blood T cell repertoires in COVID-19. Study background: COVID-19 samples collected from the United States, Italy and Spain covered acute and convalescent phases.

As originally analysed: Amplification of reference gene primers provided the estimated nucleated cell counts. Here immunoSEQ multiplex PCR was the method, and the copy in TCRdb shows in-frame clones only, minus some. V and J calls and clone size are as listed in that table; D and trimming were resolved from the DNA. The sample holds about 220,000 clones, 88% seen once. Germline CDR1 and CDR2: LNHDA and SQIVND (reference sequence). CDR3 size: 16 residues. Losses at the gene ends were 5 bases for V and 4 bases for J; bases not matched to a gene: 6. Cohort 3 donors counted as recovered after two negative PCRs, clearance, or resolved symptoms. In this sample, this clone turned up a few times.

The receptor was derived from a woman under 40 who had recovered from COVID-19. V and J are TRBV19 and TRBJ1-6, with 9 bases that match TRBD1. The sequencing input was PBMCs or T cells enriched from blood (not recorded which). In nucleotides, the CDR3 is TGTGCCAGTAGTGAAAGGACAGGGGTTTATAATTCACCCCTCCACTTT. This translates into CASSERTGVYNSPLHF.